The clone carrying this T cell receptor beta chain appeared many times. The CDR3 loop spans 12 amino acids. V trimming: 6 bases; J trimming: 5 bases; junction bases outside the gene matches: 3. Time point specified: newly diagnosed GD, antithyroid drugs for less than 3 months. From RNA extracted from PBMCs, the TCR library was made. CDR3-region Arm-PCR and iRepertoire HTBI primers produced the TCR beta libraries. One entry per CDR3 protein, called by TCRdb with MiXCR from the multiplex PCR reads. This sample has about 530,000 distinct CDR3 sequences, with 15% to 20% found just once. The data were obtained in a study of regulatory T cells in long-lasting Graves disease. The same data also went into a second study, on T cells in Graves' hyperthyroidism and ophthalmopathy.

The TCR originated in a woman aged 35-65 years with Graves disease. The chain recombines TRBV12-3 or TRBV12-4 with TRBJ1-1; 7 positions match TRBD1. Sample: peripheral blood mononuclear cells (PBMCs), taken at new diagnosis, from a patient treated with antithyroid drugs. DNA for the CDR3: TGTGCCAGCAGCGGACAGGTAACTGAAGCTTTCTTT. It encodes CASSGQVTEAFF.